This T cell receptor beta chain came from a study of shared clonotypes between healthy human individuals. Study-level background: The composition of the donors was two women and a few men aged 18 to 49. CD8 memory received one plate per donor, CD8 naive two, CD4 memory three and CD4 naive three.

Worth noting for this clone: What it recognizes is unknown.

General observations from the study: Across subsets, estimated richness was generally greater for naive than for memory populations.

After removal of 3 bases from V and 8 bases from J, the junction contained 7 bases not matched to a gene. The CDR3 runs to 16 residues. The germline CDR1 and CDR2 sequences are PRHDT and FYEKMQ (reference sequence). Generated by immunoSEQ multiplex PCR, the TCRdb table keeps only in-frame clones and is missing some. Of 1.4 million to 1.5 million clones listed, around 95% were seen once; the top ten hold over 1%. The sample taken for sequencing was naive CD4+ T cells sorted from blood. Subset denoted: CD45RA+ positively selected. This clonotype was sampled from a man aged 30 to 45 in good health. The V gene is TRBV13, the J gene TRBJ2-1; 13 bases align to TRBD2. CDR3 nucleotides: TGTGCCAGCAGCTTCCTCGGACTAGCGGGAGACTATGAGCAGTTCTTC. Its translation: CASSFLGLAGDYEQFF. Full variable domain (outside the CDR3, taken from reference TRBV13 and TRBJ2-1): AAGVIQSPRHLIKEKRETATLKCYPIPRHDTVYWYQQGPGQDPQFLISFYEKMQSDKGSIPDRFSAQQFSDYHSELNMSSLELGDSALYFCASSFLGLAGDYEQFFGPGTRLTVL.